The entry below describes one TCR beta chain. No antigen is known for it. The junction shows a germline mismatch at one end, possibly a read error. This entry comes from a study of blood T cells in healthy people across ages (dated by TCRdb to 2013 to 2016). Regarding the study in general: In model experiments, roughly one uniquely barcoded TCR beta cDNA molecule per two T cells was captured by template switching. To track age-related changes in TCR beta repertoire diversity, the study relied on deep sequencing normalized with unique cDNA molecular identifiers. The donors were split into four age groups: young (average 16 years), middle-aged (39), aged (more than 60) and long-lived (approximately 89). To avoid experimental bias, donors of different ages were distributed randomly across sequencing lanes. For two donors (one aged 18 to 30 and one aged 80 or older), the study analyzed two additional independent replicas of 1 million unique cDNA reads from the same blood draw. The paper as a whole reports these results and caveats: The long-lived group showed more naive CD4+ T cells, fewer expanded clones and increased TCR diversity than the aged group, suggesting age selection. As age increased, observed TCR beta diversity per million T cells dropped in a roughly linear way, and a significant reduction was already evident by age about 36. Since profiling was done on bulk unsorted PBMCs, naive and antigen-experienced compartments could not be conclusively compared. Total diversity estimates from one million sequenced T cells were considered lower bounds and underestimates. There was a strong correlation between observed TCR beta diversity and the percentage of naive T cells measured by flow cytometry. Donor CMV infection status was unknown, potentially confounding age-related changes in expanded clonotypes.

The receptor library was made with 5' RACE. Sequenced using an Illumina HiSeq 2500. A second PCR of about 7 to 12 cycles was performed with a sample-barcoded 5' primer and a J-beta primer mix. A template-switch 5' adaptor carrying 12 random nucleotides introduced a unique molecular identifier onto each TCR beta cDNA molecule. Each sample yielded at least 2.5 million CDR3-containing paired-end reads. First-strand cDNA synthesis was performed from all RNA using the Mint cDNA synthesis kit, with priming by a TRBC-specific oligonucleotide. Following uracil-DNA glycosylase treatment, a first 18-cycle PCR with universal primers M1SS and BC2_uni_R was performed on all cDNA. On the study's bioinformatics: For normalization, 1 million high-quality reads, each with a distinct molecular identifier, were randomly selected from each sample. Instead of being binned into consensus sequences, reads that shared molecular identifiers were thrown out. MiTCR, with a Q25 quality threshold and the strictest error-elimination algorithm, was used for CDR3 identification, clonotype clustering and error correction. A nonparametric unseen species model with Euler transformation was used to estimate lower-bound total TCR beta diversity. TCRdb's own reprocessing of the public reads used fastp at Q25 and MiXCR and kept productive beta chains. For every CDR3 protein sequence, its rows merge into one entry that carries the most common genes and DNA. TCRdb's processing, not the authors', yielded these V and J calls. The table for this sample lists under 2 million distinct CDR3 sequences; roughly 30% of them were counted only once. About 11% of the sample is taken by the ten largest.

The roughly 39 donors, aged about 6 to 95 years, were systemically healthy Caucasian individuals from Russia. Around 10 milliliters of peripheral blood were drawn from each donor into EDTA-treated Vacutainer tubes. Ficoll-Paque density-gradient centrifugation was used to isolate PBMCs, with at least 6 million obtained per sample. Total RNA was extracted from PBMCs with Trizol reagent, with at least 5 micrograms obtained per sample. For every donor, an aliquot of PBMCs went through flow cytometry to measure the percentages of naive CD45RAhigh/CD27high T cells. The germline V gene (reference sequence) sets CDR1 to MNHEY and CDR2 to SMNVEV. The CDR3 goes from the cysteine to the phenylalanine over 16 residues. Only CDR3 DNA remains: 48 bases, in frame from the first base.

Recombination linked TRBV27 to TRBJ2-4; the junction holds 7 bases that match TRBD1. The source of this sequence is a woman in her 30s in good health. Sample: blood. DNA sequence: TGTGTCAGCAGTTCCCCGACAGGGCGATCCAAAAACATTCAGTACTTC. Translated, it gives CVSSSPTGRSKNIQYF.